This T cell receptor beta chain was recorded in a study of cytomegalovirus exposure and HLA in healthy donors. The study, taken as a whole, reports: The CMV antigen specificity of three CMV-associated chains was confirmed through in vitro analysis. Analysis was carried out at a later point, and it linked a missense DCLRE1C variant to TCR beta V- and J-gene trimming. With high specificity and sensitivity, the classifier reportedly diagnosed cytomegalovirus status. Sequencing depth across donors, presence/absence analyses assumed, was roughly uniform.

The germline V gene has CDR1 MDHEN and CDR2 SYDVKM. The CDR3 covers 14 residues. Trimming cost V 3 bases and J 5 bases; bases outside gene matches: 4. In this sample, this clone turned up a few times. Its antigen is as yet unknown. Vbeta (60) and Jbeta (13) primers were used in the PCR. The data were produced by immunoSEQ multiplex PCR, yet TCRdb's version contains in-frame clones alone and is incomplete. The data contain tens of thousands of clones, roughly 61% of them singletons. Sequences were obtained from PBMCs. The chain uses TRBV28 and TRBJ2-5; TRBD2 aligns across 9 bases. This receptor was taken from a woman in her forties in good health and CMV-seropositive. Here the CDR3 DNA reads TGTGCCAGCAGTTTGCTAGCGGGATATGAGACCCAGTACTTC. Translated: CASSLLAGYETQYF.